The subject of this entry is one T cell receptor (beta chain). Its antigen is undetermined. The DNA is omitted, as the CDR3 cannot be located on it reliably, and the CDR3 follows TCRdb's listing. This sample is part of a study of OX40 agonist ivuxolimab in advanced cancers. The germline gives CDR1 MDHEN, CDR2 SYDVKM. Both ends counted, the CDR3 spans 16 residues. The method was immunoSEQ multiplex PCR; TCRdb's version includes in-frame clones alone and lacks a portion of them. Altogether roughly 61,000 clones are present, roughly 88% being singletons, with the ten largest covering about 3.5%. Study-level points and caveats: Some nonresponders also had low normalized T-cell clonal expansion.

The sequence came from an adult with an advanced solid tumor such as melanoma, head and neck, liver or kidney cancer. This sequence joins TRBV28 and TRBJ2-4; TRBD1, the table's D call, lacks a check against the DNA. The specimen was CD4+ or CD8+ T cells sorted from blood, collected in a trial of the OX40 agonist ivuxolimab. The chain's CDR3 is CASSVGGGTGDLPGYF.